A single T cell receptor beta chain is shown here with its context. Sequencing used immunoSEQ multiplex PCR; TCRdb keeps in-frame clones, though not all of them. Found here are under 200,000 clones, around 90% of them singletons; the top ten hold under 25%. The record originates from a study of blood T cell repertoires in COVID-19. For the study at large: The United States, Italy and Spain were the sources of the acute and convalescent COVID-19 samples.

The V gene's germline CDR1 is SGHRS and CDR2 YFSETQ. This CDR3 contains 17 residues. V dropped 6 bases and J dropped 2; count of bases not matched to a gene: 11. The chain links TRBV5-1 to TRBJ2-3, with 11 bases matching TRBD2. What was sequenced was peripheral blood. The clonotype comes from a man aged 55-75 years with active or convalescent COVID-19. CDR3 in amino acids: CASTPGGSGGVTDTQYF. The CDR3 DNA reads TGCGCCAGCACTCCGGGAGGTAGCGGGGGGGTCACAGATACGCAGTATTTT.